This T cell receptor beta chain was sequenced during a study of blood T cell repertoires in COVID-19. In the study overall: Samples taken during acute and convalescent COVID-19 were collected in the United States, Italy and Spain. Nucleic acid was either cDNA or gDNA, and it came from T cells, B-cell-depleted T cells, or PBMCs.

The CDR3 is 12 residues long. The V end lost 5 bases, the J end lost 11 bases, and 12 bases lay between the germline ends. Germline V gives CDR1 SGHTA, CDR2 FQGTGA. The table lists this clone with a few counts. Original processing methods: The assay estimated nucleated cells by amplifying reference gene primers. Profiled with immunoSEQ multiplex PCR; TCRdb holds only in-frame clones, not every one. V and J calls and clone size are given by that table; D and trimming were obtained from the DNA. Of 300,000 to 400,000 clones listed, 88% are singletons. This clonotype was obtained from a woman aged 45 to 65 with active or convalescent COVID-19. Sequencing was done on a sample of peripheral blood. V usage is TRBV7-3 and J usage is TRBJ2-2, with D perhaps matching TRBD2 (5 bases). In DNA form, the CDR3 reads TGTGCCAGCAGCGCGGACTCGCGCGAGCTGTTTTTT. Residues: CASSADSRELFF.